The rows below give T cell receptor beta chains drawn from one sample of a study of vaccination and CD4 T cells after COVID-19. Via MiXCR, TCRdb re-called the PCR reads, giving one row per CDR3 protein. The data hold 15,000 or so distinct CDR3 sequences, with 69% observed a single time. The source was CD4+ T cells from blood, collected after SARS-CoV-2 vaccination. Receptors originate from a human donor who had recovered from COVID-19. CDR3s leave out the opening cysteine and the closing phenylalanine or tryptophan. D genes are given only for firm matches.

>TRBV20-1|TRBD2|TRBJ2-3
SARGGGSTDTQY
>TRBV7-2|.|TRBJ2-7
ASSSGTWGDYEQY
>TRBV27|.|TRBJ1-6
ASSPGQINSPLH
>TRBV4-2|.|TRBJ1-5
ASSQDSNQPQH
>TRBV28|.|TRBJ1-5
ASSSPAGKDQPQH
>TRBV20-1|TRBD1|TRBJ1-2
SATLPGQSHGYT
>TRBV2|TRBD1|TRBJ1-6
ASRARTGGYNSPLH
>TRBV6-5|.|TRBJ2-4
ASSYSRAREQY
>TRBV20-1|.|TRBJ2-7
SASKQGSHEQY
>TRBV5-3|.|TRBJ1-2
ARSLGVSVSMRPQHGYT
>TRBV20-1|.|TRBJ1-6
SAVDRAGVSPLH
>TRBV19|.|TRBJ2-7
ASSIQFRGLGYEQY
>TRBV20-1|.|TRBJ1-1
SARDAGIPNTEAF
>TRBV20-1|TRBD1|TRBJ2-7
SARAPGQDFYEQY
>TRBV15|TRBD2|TRBJ2-1
ATSRDLAGGPSYNEQF
>TRBV5-1|TRBD1|TRBJ1-5
ASSEGTGNQPQH
>TRBV20-1|.|TRBJ2-3
SAFWGAGDTQY
>TRBV27|TRBD2|TRBJ2-5
ASSWGGIPGETQY
>TRBV7-2|TRBD1|TRBJ1-6
ASSLGGQGQTPLH
>TRBV20-1|TRBD1|TRBJ2-7
SARNPGTGALEQY
>TRBV19|.|TRBJ2-7
ASSHRQGGSYEQY
>TRBV6-1|TRBD1|TRBJ1-3
ASRPGGAGSHTIY
>TRBV6-1|.|TRBJ1-5
ASSEWSRPPLGPQH
>TRBV7-3|.|TRBJ2-3
ASSLRGTADTQY
>TRBV19|.|TRBJ1-2
ASSIGYRGYT
>TRBV28|.|TRBJ1-5
ASRWTEMEPQH
>TRBV6-2/TRBV6-3|.|TRBJ1-1
ASRRVATEAF
>TRBV20-1|.|TRBJ2-3
SAPGAGATDTQY
>TRBV7-2|.|TRBJ2-4
ASSLVLPWGIQY
>TRBV20-1|TRBD2|TRBJ2-1
SAPPSGSYNEQF
>TRBV21-1|.|TRBJ1-6
ASSKVEGTGSYYNSPLH
>TRBV20-1|TRBD1|TRBJ2-6
SVSRDRVSEANVLT
>TRBV6-2/TRBV6-3|TRBD1|TRBJ1-5
ASSGTGGYQPQH
>TRBV7-3|TRBD1|TRBJ2-1
ASSSDRGGYNEQF
>TRBV28|TRBD2|TRBJ2-5
ASTLAGDRQETQY
>TRBV27|.|TRBJ2-1
ASTLLGGPEQF
>TRBV28|.|TRBJ1-5
ATSTRQGSSNQPQH
>TRBV5-4|TRBD1|TRBJ1-2
ASSQTGQGAHYGYT
>TRBV6-5|.|TRBJ1-4
ASSYSREKLF
>TRBV6-1|.|TRBJ1-5
ASRGYGGSHQPQH
>TRBV20-1|.|TRBJ2-5
SASGGTGRETQY
>TRBV12-5|TRBD1|TRBJ2-7
ASGPPGGYEQY
>TRBV29-1|.|TRBJ2-5
SVPRRETQY
>TRBV5-1|.|TRBJ1-1
ASSLVRGRNTEAF
>TRBV20-1|TRBD1|TRBJ1-5
SAPRTGGFFNQPQH
>TRBV20-1|.|TRBJ2-2
SARDLRIALKGEAGELF
>TRBV20-1|.|TRBJ1-1
SARDPQNTEAF
>TRBV7-2|TRBD1|TRBJ2-4
ASSLTGQDTIQY